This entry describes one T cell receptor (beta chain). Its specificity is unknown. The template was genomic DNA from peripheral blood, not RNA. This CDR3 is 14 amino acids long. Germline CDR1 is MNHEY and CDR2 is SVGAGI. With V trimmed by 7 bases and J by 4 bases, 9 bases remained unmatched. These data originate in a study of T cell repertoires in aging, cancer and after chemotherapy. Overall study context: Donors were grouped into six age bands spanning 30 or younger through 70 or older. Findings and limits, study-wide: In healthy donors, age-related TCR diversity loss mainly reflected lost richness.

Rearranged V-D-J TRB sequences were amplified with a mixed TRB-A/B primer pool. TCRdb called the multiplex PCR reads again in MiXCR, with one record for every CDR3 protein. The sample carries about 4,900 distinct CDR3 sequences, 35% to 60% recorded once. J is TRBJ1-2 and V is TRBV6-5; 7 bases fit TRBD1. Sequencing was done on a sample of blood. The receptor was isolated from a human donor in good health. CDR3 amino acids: CASTSGAGGYGYTF. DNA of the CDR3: TGTGCCAGCACCTCTGGCGCAGGGGGCTATGGCTACACCTTC.